A single sample gave rise to the 27 T cell receptor beta chains below, sequenced in a study of cytomegalovirus exposure and HLA in healthy donors. This PCR relied on a set of 60 Vbeta primers and 13 Jbeta primers. Clones were read by immunoSEQ multiplex PCR, and TCRdb kept only the in-frame ones, dropping some. The sample holds 140,000 to 150,000 clones, just under 85% seen once. The material sequenced was PBMCs. Source of these receptors: a woman aged 60 to 75 in good health and CMV-seropositive.

About this clone itself: Here the CDR3 omits its conserved ending phenylalanine or tryptophan, so a read error is the likely source. The genes are TRBV7-2 and TRBJ1-5; TRBD1 might be the D (5 bases). This CDR3 has 15 residues. The V and J ends lost 1 base and 1 base respectively, with 8 bases between them. Germline CDR1 reads SGHTA; CDR2 reads FQGNSA. The CDR3 protein is CASSLGRGSNQPQHV. DNA for the CDR3: TGTGCCAGCAGCTTAGGGAGGGGAAGCAATCAGCCCCAGCATGTT.

The chain carries TRBV5-1 and TRBJ2-7, with 7 bases lining up with TRBD2. From germline, CDR1 is SGHRS and CDR2 YFSETQ. Germline trimming cut 4 bases from V and 6 bases from J; bases unmatched to any gene: 10. The CDR3 runs 14 residues. The CDR3 DNA reads TGCGCCAGCAGCCGGGGGACTACCCTTGGCGAGCAGTACTTC. This sequence encodes CASSRGTTLGEQYF.

The chain uses TRBV7-2 and TRBJ2-1; D possibly corresponds to TRBD1 (5 bases). The CDR3 is 18 amino acids. Germline lookup yields CDR1 SGHTA and CDR2 FQGNSA. The germline V and J ends were trimmed by 4 bases and 0 bases, with 19 bases remaining between them. The CDR3 sequence: CASSSQGGPGSSYNEQFF. CDR3 in DNA: TGTGCCAGCAGCTCCCAGGGTGGGCCGGGCAGCTCCTACAATGAGCAGTTCTTC.

The chain joins TRBV5-5 to TRBJ2-5; no clear D gene. The CDR3 is made up of 14 amino acids. The germline gives CDR1 SGHKS, CDR2 YYEKEE (reference sequence). V lost 0 bases and J lost 5, with 11 bases in between. CDR3 DNA: TGTGCCAGCAGCTTGGGCTACCTGGAGGAGACCCAGTACTTC. Encoded protein: CASSLGYLEETQYF. The complete variable domain, with remaining parts taken from reference TRBV5-5 and TRBJ2-5, reads DAGVTQSPTHLIKTRGQQVTLRCSPISGHKSVSWYQQVLGQGPQFIFQYYEKEERGRGNFPDRFSARQFPNYSSELNVNALLLGDSALYLCASSLGYLEETQYFGPGTRLLVL.

The chain links TRBV4-2 to TRBJ2-7, with D possibly TRBD2 on 6 matching bases. Germline V gives CDR1 LGHNA, CDR2 YNFKEQ. The CDR3 spans 15 residues. Trimming left V 1 base short and J 6 bases short, with 16 bases between. The CDR3 nucleotides read TGTGCCAGCAGCCAAGCCCGGGGAGGTGGGTTCGAGCAGTACTTC. This encodes CASSQARGGGFEQYF.

This chain connects TRBV6-5 to TRBJ2-7, with a tentative D call TRBD1 (6 bases). V lost 4 bases and J lost 1, with 8 bases in between. This CDR3 has 13 residues. The germline gives CDR1 MNHEY, CDR2 SVGAGI. The CDR3 sequence is CASSSQGSYEQYF. The CDR3 DNA sequence: TGTGCCAGCAGTTCCCAGGGGTCCTACGAGCAGTACTTC.

The chain is built from TRBV27 and TRBJ1-5; no definite D call. This CDR3 contains 13 residues. V lost 4 bases and J 8 bases, leaving 12 bases between the germline ends. The germline V gene encodes CDR1 MNHEY and CDR2 SMNVEV (reference sequence). Here the CDR3 DNA reads TGTGCCAGCAGTTCCCGGTCCGGGGAGCCCCAGCATTTT. Translating gives CASSSRSGEPQHF.

This clone has a handful of counts. The rearrangement uses TRBV19 and TRBJ1-5, with a possible D match to TRBD1 (5 bases). CDR1 is LNHDA and CDR2 is SQIVND in the germline V gene (reference sequence). V lost 6 bases and J 3 bases, leaving 15 bases between the germline ends. There are 15 residues in the CDR3. In DNA form, the CDR3 reads TGTGCCAGTAGGGATGGCCAGGGAAACAATCAGCCCCAGCATTTT. It specifies CASRDGQGNNQPQHF. Supplemented by reference TRBV19 and TRBJ1-5, the full variable domain reads DGGITQSPKYLFRKEGQNVTLSCEQNLNHDAMYWYRQDPGQGLRLIYYSQIVNDFQKGDIAEGYSVSREKKESFPLTVTSAQKNPTAFYLCASRDGQGNNQPQHFGDGTRLSIL.

J is TRBJ2-3 and V is TRBV4-3; D might be TRBD1 (5 bases). V was trimmed by 0 bases and J by 0 bases, leaving 13 bases between them. This CDR3 has 17 amino acids. The germline gives CDR1 LGHNA, CDR2 YSLEER. CDR3: CASSQDSRVPSTDTQYF. The DNA of the CDR3 is TGCGCCAGCAGCCAAGATAGCAGGGTACCTAGCACAGATACGCAGTATTTT.

The chain joins TRBV19 to TRBJ1-2, with TRBD1 matching 7 bases. Germline V CDR1 and CDR2: LNHDA, SQIVND (reference sequence). The CDR3 length is 12 residues. Losses at the gene ends were 5 bases for V and 8 bases for J; bases not matched to a gene: 5. The CDR3 here is CASSPGQWGYTF. The DNA for the CDR3 is TGTGCCAGTAGTCCGGGACAGTGGGGCTACACCTTC.

The chain links TRBV5-1 to TRBJ2-5, with a possible D match to TRBD1 (6 bases). The DNA matches TRBJ2-7 better at its end, which makes the J call doubtful. The CDR3 has 13 amino acids. Germline values: CDR1 SGHRS, CDR2 YFSETQ. CDR3: CASSSGQRYEQYF. Written as DNA, the CDR3 is TGCGCCAGCAGCTCAGGACAGCGTTACGAGCAGTACTTC.

The chain combines TRBV27 with TRBJ2-1; 9 bases align to TRBD1. Losses at the gene ends were 7 bases for V and 2 bases for J; bases not matched to a gene: 12. This CDR3 spans 17 amino acids. Germline CDR1 MNHEY, CDR2 SMNVEV (reference sequence). CDR3 sequence (DNA): TGTGCCAGCACGTCCCGGGACAGGGTTAGACCCTACAATGAGCAGTTCTTC. Its protein is CASTSRDRVRPYNEQFF.

The rearrangement links TRBV20-1 to TRBJ1-2; no firm D call. Trimming stripped 0 bases from V and 5 bases from J, with 4 bases between. The CDR3 extends over 11 amino acids. The germline V gene encodes CDR1 DFQATT and CDR2 SNEGSKA (reference sequence). CDR3: CSARDEYGYTF. Written as DNA, the CDR3 is TGCAGTGCTAGAGACGAGTATGGCTACACCTTC.

The chain uses TRBV7-9 and TRBJ2-1; D is unclear. Germline-derived CDR1 and CDR2 are SEHNR and FQNEAQ (reference sequence). The CDR3 extends over 12 amino acids. The V gene lost 5 bases and the J gene lost 5 bases, with 7 bases spanning the gap. The CDR3 nucleotides read TGTGCCAGCAGCCAGGAAGACAATGAGCAGTTCTTC. Translation: CASSQEDNEQFF.

The chain has TRBV27 and TRBJ2-5; 9 nucleotides agree with TRBD1. V lost 6 bases to trimming and J lost 2 bases; unmatched junction nucleotides: 16. Germline V CDR1 and CDR2: MNHEY, SMNVEV (reference sequence). CDR3 size: 18 residues. The CDR3 nucleotides read TGTGCCAGCAGACCCTTCTCAGGGACAGGGACGATACAAGAGACCCAGTACTTC. Translation gives CASRPFSGTGTIQETQYF.

The chain recombines TRBV10-3 with TRBJ2-7; TRBD2 matches 13 bases. Trimming at V came to 10 bases and at J to 4 bases, leaving 10 bases not matched to a gene. The CDR3 has 15 amino acids. Germline V gene lookup returns CDR1 ENHRY and CDR2 SYGVKD. The CDR3 loop reads CATRTSGSGGYEQYF. The CDR3 DNA reads as TGTGCCACCAGGACTAGCGGGAGTGGAGGGTACGAGCAGTACTTC.

The chain joins TRBV5-4 to TRBJ2-1, with D unclear. This CDR3 contains 13 residues. Germline CDR1 reads SGHNT; CDR2 reads YYREEE (reference sequence). V shed 2 bases and J shed 7 bases, with 10 bases lying between them. CDR3 loop: CASSFQTRNEQFF. The CDR3 coding sequence is TGTGCCAGCAGCTTCCAAACGAGGAATGAGCAGTTCTTC.

The J gene is TRBJ1-2, the V gene TRBV9, with TRBD1 matching over 7 bases. The CDR3 is 14 amino acids. Germline V CDR1 and CDR2: SGDLS, YYNGEE. Trimming took 3 bases from V and 8 from J; bases not matched to a gene: 10. The CDR3 DNA reads TGTGCCAGCAGCGCAGGACAGGCGTTGGGGGGCTACACCTTC. Residues: CASSAGQALGGYTF. The full variable domain, in which reference TRBV9 and TRBJ1-2 provide the parts outside the CDR3, is DSGVTQTPKHLITATGQRVTLRCSPRSGDLSVYWYQQSLDQGLQFLIQYYNGEERAKGNILERFSAQQFPDLHSELNLSSLELGDSALYFCASSAGQALGGYTFGSGTRLTVV.

This chain links TRBV9 with TRBJ1-4; 8 bases line up with TRBD1. Germline V CDR1 and CDR2: SGDLS, YYNGEE. V was pared by 5 bases and J by 7 bases, with 4 bases of the junction left unmatched. CDR3 length equals 13 residues. The CDR3 coding sequence is TGTGCCAGCAGGGGGGACAGGTCTGAAAAACTGTTTTTT. Its protein is CASRGDRSEKLFF.

This chain uses TRBV5-1 with TRBJ1-5; TRBD1 matches 7 bases. The CDR3 is 15 amino acids. Germline assignment: CDR1 SGHRS and CDR2 YFSETQ. The V gene end was trimmed by 3 bases and the J gene end by 5 bases; junction bases not matched to a gene: 8. The CDR3 loop reads CASSSTGDSDQPQHF. DNA of the CDR3: TGCGCCAGCAGCTCCACTGGGGACAGTGATCAGCCCCAGCATTTT. Full variable domain (outside the CDR3, taken from reference TRBV5-1 and TRBJ1-5): KAGVTQTPRYLIKTRGQQVTLSCSPISGHRSVSWYQQTPGQGLQFLFEYFSETQRNKGNFPGRFSGRQFSNSRSEMNVSTLELGDSALYLCASSSTGDSDQPQHFGDGTRLSIL.

This rearrangement joins TRBV7-9 to TRBJ1-1, with a possible D match to TRBD1 (5 bases). The germline gives CDR1 SEHNR, CDR2 FQNEAQ (reference sequence). With 3 bases removed from V and 6 bases from J, the gap between germline ends came to 5 bases. The CDR3 sequence is 11 residues long. The CDR3 reads CASSLTAEAFF. The CDR3 DNA follows: TGTGCCAGCAGCTTGACAGCTGAAGCTTTCTTT.

The chain joins TRBV12-5 to TRBJ1-2; D is ambiguous. The CDR3 extends over 12 amino acids. Trimming removed 1 base at V and 5 bases at J, with 5 bases between. Germline V gene sequence: CDR1 LGHNT, CDR2 FRNRAP. The CDR3 is CASGLELYGYTF. The DNA for the CDR3 is TGTGCTAGTGGTTTGGAGCTATATGGCTACACCTTC. The full variable domain, rest sourced from reference TRBV12-5 and TRBJ1-2, is DARVTQTPRHKVTEMGQEVTMRCQPILGHNTVFWYRQTMMQGLELLAYFRNRAPLDDSGMPKDRFSAEMPDATLATLKIQPSEPRDSAVYFCASGLELYGYTFGSGTRLTVV.

J is TRBJ2-1 and V is TRBV19; D unclear. The germline V gene has CDR1 LNHDA and CDR2 SQIVND (reference sequence). The ends were cut back, 6 bases at V and 4 bases at J, with 7 bases in the middle. The length of the CDR3 is 12 residues. CDR3 coding DNA: TGTGCCAGTAGGGGCCCGTACAATGAGCAGTTCTTC. Translation: CASRGPYNEQFF.

The V call is TRBV5-1, the J call TRBJ2-2, with D possibly being TRBD1 (5 bases). Trimming stripped 4 bases from V and 4 bases from J, with 8 bases between. The CDR3 spans 13 residues. Per germline, CDR1 SGHRS and CDR2 YFSETQ. The chain's CDR3 is CASSTTVTGELFF. The CDR3 DNA reads as TGCGCCAGCAGCACGACAGTCACCGGGGAGCTGTTTTTT. The variable domain in full, completed from reference TRBV5-1 and TRBJ2-2, reads KAGVTQTPRYLIKTRGQQVTLSCSPISGHRSVSWYQQTPGQGLQFLFEYFSETQRNKGNFPGRFSGRQFSNSRSEMNVSTLELGDSALYLCASSTTVTGELFFGEGSRLTVL.

The V gene is TRBV18, the J gene TRBJ2-7, with no clear D. Trimming removed 3 bases at V and 1 base at J, with 10 bases between. Germline CDR1 is KGHSH and CDR2 is LQKENI. The CDR3 is 14 amino acids. Here the CDR3 reads CASSPTAGSYEQYF. DNA for the CDR3: TGTGCCAGCTCACCTACCGCAGGATCCTACGAGCAGTACTTC.

This clone showed up just once. This chain joins TRBV27 and TRBJ2-7; 9 bases agree with TRBD1. Losses at the gene ends were 3 bases for V and 5 bases for J; bases not matched to a gene: 5. The V gene's germline CDR1 is MNHEY and CDR2 SMNVEV (reference sequence). This CDR3 contains 14 residues. CDR3 nucleotide sequence: TGTGCCAGCAGTTTTACAGGGACAGGGCACGAGCAGTACTTC. As protein: CASSFTGTGHEQYF.

The chain recombines TRBV25-1 with TRBJ2-7; TRBD2 matches 10 bases. V lost 8 bases and J lost 6; bases outside the gene matches: 7. Germline loops: CDR1 MGHDK, CDR2 SYGVNS. This CDR3 spans 13 amino acids. CDR3 amino acids: CASRSGRASEQYF. Here the CDR3 DNA reads TGTGCCAGCCGGAGCGGGAGGGCCTCCGAGCAGTACTTC.